These 30 T cell receptor beta chains originate from one sample sequenced in a study of human T cells and chemical hapten exposure. This sample's time point: patch test 3, about 24 weeks after DPC sensitization. The treatment denotes: therapeutic diphenylcyclopropenone sensitization with weekly scalp DPC. TCRdb fed the RACE reads into MiXCR, producing one record per CDR3 protein. Of more than 150,000 distinct CDR3 sequences in the sample, approximately 26% were seen once. The specimen comprised whole blood, sampled in connection with sensitization to the hapten diphenylcyclopropenone (DPC). The receptors were gathered from a woman in her 40s with alopecia areata. Some clones in this sample may be carry-over from other donors' samples.

This clonotype has ten or more counts. The V call is TRBV29-1, the J call TRBJ2-7; D uncertain. V was cut by 5 bases and J by 2 bases, with 13 bases left in between. Looked up from germline, CDR1 is SQVTM and CDR2 is ANQGSEA. This CDR3 is built from 13 residues. CDR3 DNA: TGCAGCGTTAAGGTCGGAAGAACCTACGAGCAGTACTTC. Protein: CSVKVGRTYEQYF.

The chain has TRBV20-1 and TRBJ2-3; 9 bases map to TRBD2. The germline gives CDR1 DFQATT, CDR2 SNEGSKA (reference sequence). The CDR3 has 14 residues. The V gene end was trimmed by 4 bases and the J gene end by 6 bases; junction bases not matched to a gene: 8. For the CDR3, the DNA is TGCAGTGCTACAAAGACTAGCGGAGGGGATACGCAGTATTTT. Protein sequence: CSATKTSGGDTQYF.

The chain employs TRBV7-2 and TRBJ2-5; D might be TRBD2 (7 bases). The CDR3 is 13 amino acids. Germline V gene lookup returns CDR1 SGHTA and CDR2 FQGNSA. Trimming took off 3 bases at V and 5 bases at J, with 10 bases between the two ends. This chain's CDR3 is CASSFKGGETQYF. The DNA for the CDR3 is TGTGCCAGCAGCTTTAAGGGGGGGGAGACCCAGTACTTC.

This clonotype was observed a handful of times. The chain combines TRBV5-6 with TRBJ1-1, with D possibly being TRBD1 (5 bases). CDR3 length: 15 amino acids. V shed 0 bases and J shed 5 bases, with 14 bases lying between them. Germline V CDR1 and CDR2: SGHDT, YYEEEE. The chain's CDR3 is CASSLGQSRLTEAFF. CDR3 coding DNA: TGTGCCAGCAGCTTGGGACAGTCGAGATTGACTGAAGCTTTCTTT.

This clonotype was seen a handful of times. The CDR3 here is CASSHRQARNEKLFF. In DNA, the CDR3 is TGTGCCAGCAGCCACCGACAGGCGCGTAATGAAAAACTGTTTTTT. The chain couples TRBV4-2 to TRBJ1-4, with a possible D match to TRBD1 (6 bases). Trimming cost V 3 bases and J 4 bases, with 12 bases left between them. Germline CDR1 LGHNA, CDR2 YNFKEQ. CDR3 size: 15 residues.

This chain links TRBV7-9 with TRBJ2-3; D gene uncertain. The length of the CDR3 is 12 residues. Trimming left V 5 bases short and J 7 bases short, with 10 bases between. CDR1 is SEHNR, CDR2 FQNEAQ, per germline (reference sequence). DNA for the CDR3: TGTGCCAGCAGCCCCGGCTCTAATACGCAGTATTTT. Translated, it gives CASSPGSNTQYF.

This clonotype appeared many times. This chain uses TRBV24-1 with TRBJ2-3, with 15 positions matching TRBD2. The CDR3 length is 18 residues. Germline V gene lookup returns CDR1 KGHDR and CDR2 SFDVKD. V was pared by 4 bases and J by 4 bases, with 8 bases of the junction left unmatched. The CDR3 here is CATSDSWTSGRAADTQYF. CDR3 sequence (DNA): TGTGCCACCAGTGACTCGTGGACTAGCGGGAGGGCCGCAGATACGCAGTATTTT.

The chain carries TRBV7-9 and TRBJ2-1; 10 bases are a match to TRBD2. Germline-derived CDR1 and CDR2 are SEHNR and FQNEAQ (reference sequence). The J segment lost 0 bases and the V segment lost 1 base, leaving 3 bases of the junction unmatched. The CDR3 runs to 17 residues. The CDR3 region has the DNA TGTGCCAGCAGCTTAGGGGCTAGCGGGAGCTCCTACAATGAGCAGTTCTTC. Translating gives CASSLGASGSSYNEQFF.

The genes are TRBV6-6 and TRBJ2-1, with unresolved D. Germline V lookup: CDR1 MNHNY, CDR2 SVGAGI (reference sequence). This CDR3 has 14 residues. With 4 bases removed from V and 4 bases from J, the gap between germline ends came to 11 bases. CDR3 region: CASSSATYYNEQFF. CDR3 in DNA: TGTGCCAGCAGTTCCGCGACATATTACAATGAGCAGTTCTTC.

This clonotype was recorded once. This chain links TRBV11-2 with TRBJ2-3; D tentatively fits TRBD1 or TRBD2 (5 bases each). Germline values: CDR1 SGHAT, CDR2 FQNNGV. The length of the CDR3 is 17 residues. The V end lost 1 base, the J end lost 4 bases, and 18 bases lay between the germline ends. CDR3 residues: CASSLGGLRDGADTQYF. The CDR3 DNA follows: TGTGCCAGCAGCTTAGGGGGGTTGAGGGACGGGGCAGATACGCAGTATTTT.

This clonotype came up once. The rearrangement links TRBV3-1 to TRBJ1-2; D perhaps matches TRBD1 (6 bases). This CDR3 is 13 amino acids long. Trimming took 3 bases from V and 7 from J, leaving 12 bases between them. CDR1 LGHDT and CDR2 YNNKEL come from the germline V gene (reference sequence). For the CDR3, the DNA is TGTGCCAGCAGCCAGCAGGGGCGTCCTGGCTACACCTTC. Translation gives CASSQQGRPGYTF.

The chain carries TRBV5-1 and TRBJ1-2; 8 bases line up with TRBD1. Trimming took 4 bases from V and 8 from J; bases not matched to a gene: 7. Per germline, CDR1 SGHRS and CDR2 YFSETQ. The CDR3 consists of 13 residues. The CDR3, as DNA: TGCGCCAGCAGCCAAGGACAGGGCGAAGGCTACACCTTC. Its protein product is CASSQGQGEGYTF.

This clonotype was counted only a few times. The chain employs TRBV27 and TRBJ2-7, with TRBD2 matching 10 bases. Unmatched junction bases numbered 5, after V lost 0 bases and J lost 6 bases. The CDR3 is 15 residues long. Per germline, CDR1 MNHEY and CDR2 SMNVEV (reference sequence). The chain's CDR3 is CASSLSAGGTGEQYF. DNA for the CDR3: TGTGCCAGCAGTTTATCAGCGGGAGGGACGGGCGAGCAGTACTTC.

The chain employs TRBV7-2 and TRBJ2-2; D is possibly TRBD1 or TRBD2 (6 bases each). The CDR3 spans 17 residues. Germline V CDR1 and CDR2: SGHTA, FQGNSA. V shed 5 bases and J shed 4 bases, with 20 bases lying between them. CDR3 in DNA: TGTGCCAGCAGCCCCGCTGCTCCGGGGGCGGGCACCGGGGAGCTGTTTTTT. Translating it yields CASSPAAPGAGTGELFF.

V gene TRBV29-1 combines with J gene TRBJ2-3; D is uncertain. The J call is uncertain, as TRBJ1-5 better fits the DNA end. The germline V gene encodes CDR1 SQVTM and CDR2 ANQGSEA. The CDR3 extends over 12 amino acids. CDR3 residues: CSVDLSTDTQHF. CDR3 bases: TGCAGCGTTGACCTGAGCACAGATACGCAGCATTTT.

This chain uses TRBV7-3 with TRBJ2-6, with 9 bases fitting TRBD1. The CDR3 is 18 residues long. J lost 2 bases, V lost 6 bases, and 11 bases had no gene match. Germline assignment: CDR1 SGHTA and CDR2 FQGTGA. CDR3 nucleotides: TGTGCCAGCAGTTTATTGAGGGACAGGGCGGCTGGGGCCAACGTCCTGACTTTC. Amino acids: CASSLLRDRAAGANVLTF.

The V and J genes are TRBV4-3 and TRBJ2-2, with no clear D. The CDR3 totals 13 residues. V gave up 0 bases and J gave up 6 bases, with 5 bases separating them. Germline CDR1 LGHNA, CDR2 YSLEER. The DNA of the CDR3 is TGCGCCAGCAGCCAAGATCCGGCCGGGGAGCTGTTTTTT. It codes for CASSQDPAGELFF.

CDR3 amino acids: CASSSPSGRAQETQYF. CDR3 DNA: TGTGCCAGCAGTTCGCCTAGCGGGAGGGCCCAAGAGACCCAGTACTTC. V usage is TRBV27 and J usage is TRBJ2-5; 12 bases fit TRBD2. The germline V gene has CDR1 MNHEY and CDR2 SMNVEV (reference sequence). The CDR3 covers 16 residues. After removal of 4 bases from V and 1 base from J, the junction contained 4 bases not matched to a gene.

The J gene is TRBJ1-3, the V gene TRBV29-1; no reliable D call. The V and J ends lost 5 bases and 6 bases respectively, with 14 bases between them. The CDR3 is 13 residues long. Germline values: CDR1 SQVTM, CDR2 ANQGSEA. In nucleotides, the CDR3 is TGCAGCGTTCAGGTGGACCAGGAAAACACCATATATTTT. Protein: CSVQVDQENTIYF.

The chain has TRBV7-9 and TRBJ2-2; D possibly corresponds to TRBD1 (6 bases). This CDR3 has 15 residues. CDR1 and CDR2 (germline): SEHNR, FQNEAQ (reference sequence). The V end was cut by 5 bases, the J end by 3 bases, with 13 bases between. Written as DNA, the CDR3 is TGTGCCAGCAGCCCCCAGGGGCGTGACACCGGGGAGCTGTTTTTT. As protein: CASSPQGRDTGELFF.

This clonotype was observed a few times. The gene calls are TRBV12-3 or TRBV12-4 and TRBJ2-5; no clear D gene. V was cut by 3 bases and J by 5 bases, with 7 bases left in between. This CDR3 region has 12 residues. The CDR3 is CASSFMEETQYF. CDR3 in DNA: TGTGCCAGCAGTTTTATGGAGGAGACCCAGTACTTC.

This clonotype appeared a few times. The gene calls are TRBV6-5 and TRBJ1-6, with D perhaps matching TRBD1 (5 bases). CDR3 size: 15 residues. The germline gives CDR1 MNHEY, CDR2 SVGAGI. Trimming left V 6 bases short and J 5 bases short, with 14 bases between. In nucleotides, the CDR3 is TGTGCCAGCAGCATGCGAGGAGGGGATAATTCACCCCTCCACTTT. It specifies CASSMRGGDNSPLHF.

The chain employs TRBV20-1 and TRBJ2-7; D is perhaps TRBD2 (6 bases). V lost 5 bases, J lost 7 bases, and 21 bases lay in between. From germline, CDR1 is DFQATT and CDR2 SNEGSKA (reference sequence). CDR3 length: 14 amino acids. CDR3 in DNA: TGCAGTGCTCCCGGGACTCTCTATAGCCGAGAGCAGTACTTC. Protein product: CSAPGTLYSREQYF.

This clonotype has only a few counts. The chain carries TRBV18 and TRBJ1-2; 8 bases align to TRBD1. V gave up 4 bases and J gave up 5 bases; unmatched junction bases: 6. Germline values: CDR1 KGHSH, CDR2 LQKENI. This CDR3 spans 14 amino acids. CDR3 in DNA: TGTGCCAGCTCACTTAAGACAGGGGAGTATGGCTACACCTTC. This codes for CASSLKTGEYGYTF. The full variable domain, its missing parts supplied by reference TRBV18 and TRBJ1-2, is NAGVMQNPRHLVRRRGQEARLRCSPMKGHSHVYWYRQLPEEGLKFMVYLQKENIIDESGMPKERFSAEFPKEGPSILRIQQVVRGDSAAYFCASSLKTGEYGYTFGSGTRLTVV.

This clonotype came up a few times. The chain combines TRBV9 with TRBJ2-1, with a weak D call TRBD2 (5 bases). Trimming pared 3 bases from V and 7 bases from J, leaving 20 bases between. The germline V gene encodes CDR1 SGDLS and CDR2 YYNGEE. This CDR3 contains 16 residues. The CDR3 spells CASSAPTTPKRNEQFF. The CDR3 coding sequence is TGTGCCAGCAGCGCCCCGACTACCCCTAAGCGAAATGAGCAGTTCTTC.

The rearrangement links TRBV28 to TRBJ1-5; possibly TRBD1 for D (5 bases). The CDR3 is made up of 14 amino acids. The germline V and J ends were trimmed by 7 bases and 6 bases, with 16 bases remaining between them. CDR1 is MDHEN and CDR2 is SYDVKM in the germline V gene. CDR3 protein: CASTNSGGGQPQHF. Here the CDR3 DNA reads TGTGCCAGCACCAATAGTGGGGGGGGTCAGCCCCAGCATTTT.

The chain employs TRBV4-2 and TRBJ1-1; D perhaps matches TRBD1 (5 bases). CDR1 and CDR2 (germline): LGHNA, YNFKEQ. V was trimmed by 1 base and J by 0 bases, leaving 15 bases between them. The CDR3 is made up of 17 amino acids. In nucleotides, the CDR3 is TGTGCCAGCAGCCAAGCACCCCCCAGGGCTATGAACACTGAAGCTTTCTTT. It is translated as CASSQAPPRAMNTEAFF.

The chain recombines TRBV6-2 or TRBV6-3 with TRBJ2-2; D gene ambiguous. Germline CDR1 reads MNHEY; CDR2 reads SVGEGT. The V gene lost 4 bases and the J gene lost 4 bases, with 4 bases spanning the gap. There are 12 residues in the CDR3. CDR3: CASSWGTGELFF. DNA of the CDR3: TGTGCCAGCAGTTGGGGCACCGGGGAGCTGTTTTTT.

This clonotype was seen ten or more times. The chain uses TRBV29-1 and TRBJ2-7, with D tentatively TRBD1 or TRBD2 (7 bases each). Trimming cost V 7 bases and J 6 bases, with 13 bases left between them. This CDR3 region has 11 residues. The V gene's germline CDR1 is SQVTM and CDR2 ANQGSEA. The CDR3 sequence: CSGGGGREQYF. DNA of the CDR3: TGCAGCGGGGGAGGGGGCCGCGAGCAGTACTTC.

The chain is built from TRBV6-1 and TRBJ2-3; D possibly corresponds to TRBD2 (6 bases). The germline gives CDR1 MNHNS, CDR2 SASEGT. There are 16 residues in the CDR3. Trimming stripped 8 bases from V and 2 bases from J, with 20 bases between. CDR3 sequence: CASVGTRRTYTDTQYF. Here the CDR3 DNA reads TGTGCCAGCGTCGGGACTCGACGCACTTACACAGATACGCAGTATTTT.